This T cell receptor (beta chain) was sequenced during a study of human T cells and chemical hapten exposure. On the study more broadly: Throughout a study of around six months, patients underwent weekly scalp administration of diphenylcyclopropenone doses. TCR yields differed between samples (mainly from small differences in pooled library volume).

In its sample, this clonotype was seen many times. TCRdb analysed the RACE reads with MiXCR anew, one entry per CDR3 protein. The repertoire includes over 70,000 distinct CDR3 sequences, 11% of them detected once, and approximately 1.1% sits in the top ten. CDR1 DFQATT and CDR2 SNEGSKA come from the germline V gene (reference sequence). The V and J ends lost 6 bases and 4 bases, in that order; junction bases with no gene match: 6. The CDR3 extends over 14 amino acids. Time point indicated: patch test 3, about 24 weeks after DPC sensitization. This sample's treatment: therapeutic diphenylcyclopropenone sensitization with weekly scalp DPC.

The TCR was taken from a young woman with alopecia areata. Some clones in this sample may be carry-over from other donors' samples. Sequencing was performed on whole blood, taken in connection with sensitization to the hapten diphenylcyclopropenone (DPC). This rearrangement joins TRBV20-1 to TRBJ2-1; 10 bases align to TRBD2. The DNA of the CDR3 is TGCAGTGCCCGACTAGCGGGTTTATACAATGAGCAGTTCTTC. Protein product: CSARLAGLYNEQFF.